The 18 T cell receptor beta chains given below trace back to one sample, sequenced in a study of molecular identifiers for immune sequencing clone quantification. One entry per CDR3 protein, called by TCRdb with MiXCR from the PCR reads. The data hold more than 450,000 distinct CDR3 sequences, with about a fifth observed a single time. Input material: naive CD8+ T cells from blood, with Jurkat cell RNA spiked in. The subset denotes: FACS-sorted CD8+CD4-CCR7+CD45RA+ naive T cells. The receptors come from a human donor in good health. Some libraries in this study had Jurkat cell RNA spiked in.

Concerning this clonotype: This may be a read error: a much more frequent sequence differs by one nucleotide. This chain connects TRBV2 to TRBJ1-4; no clear D. The CDR3 covers 17 residues. V lost 1 base and J 3 bases, leaving 15 bases between the germline ends. Per the germline V gene, CDR1 is SNHLY and CDR2 is FYNNEI. CDR3 region: CASSEEGNSRANEKLFF. The CDR3 DNA reads as TGTGCCAGCAGTGAAGAAGGAAACAGCAGAGCTAATGAAAAACTGTTTTTT.

The V call is TRBV19, the J call TRBJ1-6, with 7 bases aligning to TRBD1. This CDR3 spans 15 amino acids. Germline CDR1 LNHDA, CDR2 SQIVND (reference sequence). J lost 7 bases, V lost 5 bases, and 8 bases had no gene match. In DNA, the CDR3 is TGTGCCAGTAGTGCGACGGGACAGAGAAATTCACCCCTCCACTTT. Protein product: CASSATGQRNSPLHF.

This clonotype was seen many times. J is TRBJ1-5 and V is TRBV3-1; D remains ambiguous. The CDR3 has 15 residues. Germline V gene sequence: CDR1 LGHDT, CDR2 YNNKEL (reference sequence). Trimming took 0 bases from V and 3 from J, leaving 9 bases between them. Written as DNA, the CDR3 is TGTGCCAGCAGCCAAGATTTTGGAGACAATCAGCCCCAGCATTTT. Protein: CASSQDFGDNQPQHF. The whole variable domain, filled in from reference TRBV3-1 and TRBJ1-5, reads DTAVSQTPKYLVTQMGNDKSIKCEQNLGHDTMYWYKQDSKKFLKIMFSYNNKELIINETVPNRFSPKSPDKAHLNLHINSLELGDSAVYFCASSQDFGDNQPQHFGDGTRLSIL.

This clonotype was found many times. The genes are TRBV5-1 and TRBJ2-1; D is ambiguous. V lost 0 bases to trimming and J lost 5 bases, with 9 bases between them. The CDR3 totals 14 residues. Germline values: CDR1 SGHRS, CDR2 YFSETQ. Here the CDR3 reads CASSLVGPNNEQFF. In DNA form, the CDR3 reads TGCGCCAGCAGCTTGGTCGGACCCAACAATGAGCAGTTCTTC.

Only a few counts were recorded for this clonotype. The chain employs TRBV4-3 and TRBJ1-1; TRBD1 matches at 9 bases. The CDR3 spans 16 residues. V shed 6 bases and J 0 bases; nucleotides not matched to a gene: 8. The germline CDR1 and CDR2 sequences are LGHNA and YSLEER. Here the CDR3 DNA reads TGCGCCAGCAGTCCTCGGGACAGGGATCTGAACACTGAAGCTTTCTTT. As protein: CASSPRDRDLNTEAFF.

This clonotype occurred a few times. The chain recombines TRBV30 with TRBJ2-7, with 10 nucleotides matching TRBD1. Germline loops: CDR1 GTSNPN, CDR2 SVGIG (reference sequence). The V segment lost 1 base and the J segment 5 bases; nucleotides outside the gene matches: 2. The CDR3 has 13 residues. CDR3 DNA sequence: TGTGCCTGGAGTGCCGGGACAGGGGACGAGCAGTACTTC. Translation gives CAWSAGTGDEQYF.

The sample holds many counts of this clonotype. This chain joins TRBV7-9 and TRBJ1-1; D is uncertain. V was cut by 3 bases and J by 6 bases, with 8 bases left in between. This CDR3 contains 12 residues. Germline V gene sequence: CDR1 SEHNR, CDR2 FQNEAQ (reference sequence). CDR3 amino acids: CASSFGVSEAFF. CDR3 bases: TGTGCCAGCAGCTTTGGAGTATCTGAAGCTTTCTTT.

V and J are TRBV12-3 or TRBV12-4 and TRBJ2-1; the D is unclear. The V and J ends lost 8 bases and 8 bases respectively, with 7 bases between them. The CDR3 loop spans 10 amino acids. The CDR3 DNA is TGTGCCAGCGGTAACGATGAGCAGTTCTTC. It specifies CASGNDEQFF.

The rearrangement joins TRBV19 to TRBJ2-5, with unresolved D. The length of the CDR3 is 15 residues. The germline V gene encodes CDR1 LNHDA and CDR2 SQIVND (reference sequence). With 0 bases removed from V and 6 bases from J, the gap between germline ends came to 14 bases. Written as DNA, the CDR3 is TGTGCCAGTAGTATAGATGATGGGGTTTTGAAGACCCAGTACTTC. Translation: CASSIDDGVLKTQYF.

This clonotype was recorded only once. In this CDR3 the conserved last residue, phenylalanine or tryptophan, is missing, so a read error is likely. The chain joins TRBV6-5 to TRBJ2-5, with no clear D. Between the trimmed V and J ends, which lost 1 base and 0 bases, there was a span of 6 bases. This CDR3 is 14 amino acids long. Germline assignment: CDR1 MNHEY and CDR2 SVGAGI. In DNA, the CDR3 is TGTGCCAGCAGTTACTTGCGGAACCAAGAGACCCAGTACCTC. This codes for CASSYLRNQETQYL.

This clonotype was seen repeatedly, ten times or more. The rearrangement links TRBV28 to TRBJ1-2, with D possibly TRBD1 on 5 matching bases. Per the germline V gene, CDR1 is MDHEN and CDR2 is SYDVKM. This CDR3 spans 12 amino acids. The CDR3 bases are TGTGCTGGATGGGGACGAACCTATGGCTACACCTTC. Protein sequence: CAGWGRTYGYTF.

This clonotype occurred once. A read error is possible here, since a much larger clone lies one base away. The chain employs TRBV6-6 and TRBJ2-5; no firm D call. Germline V gives CDR1 MNHNY, CDR2 SVGAGI (reference sequence). V shed 1 base and J shed 4 bases, with 13 bases lying between them. CDR3 length: 15 residues. The CDR3: CASSYWPNPLETQYF. The CDR3, as DNA: TGTGCCAGCAGTTACTGGCCGAACCCCCTAGAGACCCAGTACTTC.

This clonotype was observed many times. The gene calls are TRBV4-3 and TRBJ1-5, with D unclear. Germline assignment: CDR1 LGHNA and CDR2 YSLEER. V lost 0 bases, J lost 7 bases, and 13 bases lay in between. The CDR3 spans 15 residues. CDR3 DNA: TGCGCCAGCAGCCAAGATCGTCTGGTTGGGCAGCCCCAGCATTTT. Translating gives CASSQDRLVGQPQHF.

This clonotype was recorded many times. V gene TRBV5-5 combines with J gene TRBJ2-7; maybe TRBD2 (6 bases). The CDR3 is made up of 14 amino acids. Germline assignment: CDR1 SGHKS and CDR2 YYEKEE (reference sequence). The germline V and J ends were trimmed by 5 bases and 3 bases, with 15 bases remaining between them. The CDR3 region is CASSLAAGSYEQYF. The CDR3 bases are TGTGCCAGCAGTTTAGCGGCAGGGAGCTACGAGCAGTACTTC.

The rearrangement uses TRBV30 and TRBJ2-7; TRBD1 aligns across 9 bases. Germline trimming cut 3 bases from V and 7 bases from J; bases unmatched to any gene: 19. The CDR3 contains 17 residues. The germline V gene has CDR1 GTSNPN and CDR2 SVGIG (reference sequence). CDR3 region: CAWSGWAPRGQGREQYF. The CDR3 bases are TGTGCCTGGAGCGGTTGGGCACCGAGGGGACAGGGAAGGGAGCAGTACTTC. Variable domain in full (rest from reference TRBV30 and TRBJ2-7): SQTIHQWPATLVQPVGSPLSLECTVEGTSNPNLYWYRQAAGRGLQLLFYSVGIGQISSEVPQNLSASRPQDRQFILSSKKLLLSDSGFYLCAWSGWAPRGQGREQYFGPGTRLTVT.

This clonotype was observed at least ten times. V and J are TRBV4-3 and TRBJ2-7, with D perhaps given as TRBD1 or TRBD2 (5 bases each). Deletions cut 0 bases from V and 2 bases from J, with 11 bases between. Germline lookup yields CDR1 LGHNA and CDR2 YSLEER. This CDR3 has 15 residues. The CDR3 nucleotides are TGCGCCAGCAGCCAAGACAAGGGACCTGCCTACGAGCAGTACTTC. Amino acids: CASSQDKGPAYEQYF.

This clonotype was observed a handful of times. The V call is TRBV7-6, the J call TRBJ2-3; TRBD2 might be the D (6 bases). This CDR3 region has 15 residues. The germline V and J ends were trimmed by 2 bases and 1 base, with 10 bases remaining between them. The V gene's germline CDR1 is SGHVS and CDR2 FNYEAQ. CDR3 in amino acids: CASSLRWEGTDTQYF. The CDR3, as DNA: TGTGCCAGCAGCTTAAGGTGGGAGGGCACAGATACGCAGTATTTT. The full variable domain, with the rest looked up from reference TRBV7-6 and TRBJ2-3, is GAGVSQSPRYKVTKRGQDVALRCDPISGHVSLYWYRQALGQGPEFLTYFNYEAQQDKSGLPNDRFSAERPEGSISTLTIQRTEQRDSAMYRCASSLRWEGTDTQYFGPGTRLTVL.

This rearrangement joins TRBV20-1 to TRBJ2-4; 9 nucleotides agree with TRBD2. Trimming removed 3 bases from V and 5 bases from J; junction bases left unmatched: 17. From germline, CDR1 is DFQATT and CDR2 SNEGSKA (reference sequence). This CDR3 has 18 residues. The CDR3 here is CSARVLLAGGGPENIQYF. The CDR3 bases are TGCAGTGCTAGGGTACTCTTGGCGGGAGGGGGGCCGGAAAACATTCAGTACTTC.